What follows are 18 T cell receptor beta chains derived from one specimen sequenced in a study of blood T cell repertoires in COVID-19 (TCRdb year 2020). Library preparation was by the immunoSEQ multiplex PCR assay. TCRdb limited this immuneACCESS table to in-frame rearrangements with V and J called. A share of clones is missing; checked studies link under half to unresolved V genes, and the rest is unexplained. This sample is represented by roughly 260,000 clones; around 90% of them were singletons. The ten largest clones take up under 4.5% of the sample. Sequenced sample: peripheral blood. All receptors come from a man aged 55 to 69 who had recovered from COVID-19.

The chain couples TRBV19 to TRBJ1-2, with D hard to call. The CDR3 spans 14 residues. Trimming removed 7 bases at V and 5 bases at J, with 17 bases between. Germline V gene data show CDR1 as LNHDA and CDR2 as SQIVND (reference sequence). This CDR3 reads CASTPRLEVYGYTF. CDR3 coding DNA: TGTGCCAGTACCCCACGACTTGAGGTTTATGGCTACACCTTC.

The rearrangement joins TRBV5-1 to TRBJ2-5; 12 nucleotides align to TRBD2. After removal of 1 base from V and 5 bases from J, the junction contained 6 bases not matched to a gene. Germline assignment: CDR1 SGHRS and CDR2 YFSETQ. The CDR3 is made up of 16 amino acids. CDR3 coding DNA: TGCGCCAGCAGCTTGACGACTAGCGGGGGTTGGGAGACCCAGTACTTC. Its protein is CASSLTTSGGWETQYF.

CDR3 in amino acids: CASTPDREGTEAFF. In DNA, the CDR3 is TGCGCCAGCACCCCGGACAGGGAAGGCACTGAAGCTTTCTTT. V is TRBV5-1 and J is TRBJ1-1; 8 bases are shared with TRBD1. V lost 6 bases and J lost 4; bases outside the gene matches: 8. The CDR3 loop spans 14 amino acids. Germline V lookup: CDR1 SGHRS, CDR2 YFSETQ.

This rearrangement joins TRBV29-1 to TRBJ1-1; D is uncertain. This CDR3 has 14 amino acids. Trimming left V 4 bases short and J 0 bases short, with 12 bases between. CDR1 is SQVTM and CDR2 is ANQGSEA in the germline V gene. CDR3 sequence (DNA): TGCAGCGTTGTGGCGGAAGTGGTGAACACTGAAGCTTTCTTT. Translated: CSVVAEVVNTEAFF.

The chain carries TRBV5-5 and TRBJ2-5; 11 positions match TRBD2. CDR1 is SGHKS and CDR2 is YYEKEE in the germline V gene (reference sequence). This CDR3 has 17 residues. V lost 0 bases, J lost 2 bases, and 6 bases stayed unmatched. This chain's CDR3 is CASSLALAGGLQETQYF. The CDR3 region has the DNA TGTGCCAGCAGCTTGGCGCTAGCGGGGGGCCTGCAAGAGACCCAGTACTTC.

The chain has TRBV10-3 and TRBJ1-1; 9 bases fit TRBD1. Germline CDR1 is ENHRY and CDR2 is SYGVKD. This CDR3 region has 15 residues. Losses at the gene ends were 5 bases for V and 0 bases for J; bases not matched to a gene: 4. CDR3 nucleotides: TGTGCCATCAGTCCGGGACAGGGTTTGAACACTGAAGCTTTCTTT. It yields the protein CAISPGQGLNTEAFF.

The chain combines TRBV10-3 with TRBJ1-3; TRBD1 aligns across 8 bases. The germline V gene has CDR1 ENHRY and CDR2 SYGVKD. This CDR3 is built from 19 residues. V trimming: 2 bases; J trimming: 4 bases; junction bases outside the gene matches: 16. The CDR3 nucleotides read TGTGCCATCAGTGAGGTGGGACAGGCCCTCCTTGGGGGAGGAAACACCATATATTTT. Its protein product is CAISEVGQALLGGGNTIYF.

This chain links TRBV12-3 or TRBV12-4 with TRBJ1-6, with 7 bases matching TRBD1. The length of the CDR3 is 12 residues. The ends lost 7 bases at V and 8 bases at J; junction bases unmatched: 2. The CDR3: CASNTGDSPLHF. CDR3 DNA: TGTGCCAGCAACACAGGGGATTCACCCCTCCACTTT.

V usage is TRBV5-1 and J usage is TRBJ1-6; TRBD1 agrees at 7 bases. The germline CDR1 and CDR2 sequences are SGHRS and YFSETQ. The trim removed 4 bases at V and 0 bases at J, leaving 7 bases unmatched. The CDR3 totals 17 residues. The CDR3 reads CASSGRTGVSYNSPLHF. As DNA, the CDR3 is TGCGCCAGCAGCGGGCGGACAGGAGTCTCCTATAATTCACCCCTCCACTTT.

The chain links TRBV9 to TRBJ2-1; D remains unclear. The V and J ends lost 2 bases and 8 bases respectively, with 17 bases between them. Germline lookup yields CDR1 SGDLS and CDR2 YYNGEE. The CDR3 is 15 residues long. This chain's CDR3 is CASSVTGLIGDEQFF. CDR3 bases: TGTGCCAGCAGCGTCACGGGTCTGATAGGCGATGAGCAGTTCTTC.

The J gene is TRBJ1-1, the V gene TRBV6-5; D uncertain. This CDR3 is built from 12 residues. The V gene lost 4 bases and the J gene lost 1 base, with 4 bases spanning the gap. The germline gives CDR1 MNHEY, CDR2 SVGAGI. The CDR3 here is CASSFGNTEAFF. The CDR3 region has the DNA TGTGCCAGCAGTTTCGGGAACACTGAAGCTTTCTTT.

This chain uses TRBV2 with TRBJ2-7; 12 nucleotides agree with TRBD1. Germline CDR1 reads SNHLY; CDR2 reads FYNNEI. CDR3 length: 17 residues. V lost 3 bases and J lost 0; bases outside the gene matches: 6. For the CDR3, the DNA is TGTGCCAGCAGTGAGTTGGGACAGGGGGCGCCCTCCTACGAGCAGTACTTC. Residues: CASSELGQGAPSYEQYF.

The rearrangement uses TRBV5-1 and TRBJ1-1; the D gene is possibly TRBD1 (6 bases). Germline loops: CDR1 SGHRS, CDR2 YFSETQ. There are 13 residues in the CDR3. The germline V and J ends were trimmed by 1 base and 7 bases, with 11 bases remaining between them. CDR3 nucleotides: TGCGCCAGCAGCTTGACAGGGCTGCTTGAAGCTTTCTTT. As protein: CASSLTGLLEAFF.

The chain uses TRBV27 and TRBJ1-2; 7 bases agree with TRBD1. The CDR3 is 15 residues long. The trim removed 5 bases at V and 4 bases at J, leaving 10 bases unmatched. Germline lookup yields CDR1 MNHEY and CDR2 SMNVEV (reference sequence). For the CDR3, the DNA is TGTGCCAGCAGTCTGACAGGGCCGATTACCTATGGCTACACCTTC. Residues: CASSLTGPITYGYTF.

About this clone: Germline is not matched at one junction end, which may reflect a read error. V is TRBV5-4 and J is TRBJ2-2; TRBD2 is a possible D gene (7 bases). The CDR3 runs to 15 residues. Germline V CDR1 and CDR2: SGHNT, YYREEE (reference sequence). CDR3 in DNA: TGTGCCAGCAGCTTCGGGGGGCAGGGAACCGGGGAGCTGTTCTTT. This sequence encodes CASSFGGQGTGELFF.

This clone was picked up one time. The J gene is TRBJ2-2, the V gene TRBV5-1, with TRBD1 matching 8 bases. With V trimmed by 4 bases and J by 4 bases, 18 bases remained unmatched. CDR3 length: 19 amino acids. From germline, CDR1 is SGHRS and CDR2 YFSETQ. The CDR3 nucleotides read TGCGCCAGCAGCCCGGGACCGACAGGGGATGTTAGGATCACCGGGGAGCTGTTTTTT. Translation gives CASSPGPTGDVRITGELFF.

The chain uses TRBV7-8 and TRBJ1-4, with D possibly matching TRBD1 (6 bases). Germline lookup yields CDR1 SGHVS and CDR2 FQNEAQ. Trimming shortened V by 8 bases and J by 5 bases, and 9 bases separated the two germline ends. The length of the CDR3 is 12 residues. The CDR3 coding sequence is TGTGCCAGCCAGGGGCCGAATGAAAAACTGTTTTTT. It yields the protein CASQGPNEKLFF.

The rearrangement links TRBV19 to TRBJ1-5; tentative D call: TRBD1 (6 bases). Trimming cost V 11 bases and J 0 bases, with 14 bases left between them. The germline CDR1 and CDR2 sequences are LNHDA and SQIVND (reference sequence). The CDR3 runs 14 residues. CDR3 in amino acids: CAGSRTASNQPQHF. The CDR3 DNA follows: TGTGCCGGGTCGCGGACAGCTAGCAATCAGCCCCAGCATTTT.